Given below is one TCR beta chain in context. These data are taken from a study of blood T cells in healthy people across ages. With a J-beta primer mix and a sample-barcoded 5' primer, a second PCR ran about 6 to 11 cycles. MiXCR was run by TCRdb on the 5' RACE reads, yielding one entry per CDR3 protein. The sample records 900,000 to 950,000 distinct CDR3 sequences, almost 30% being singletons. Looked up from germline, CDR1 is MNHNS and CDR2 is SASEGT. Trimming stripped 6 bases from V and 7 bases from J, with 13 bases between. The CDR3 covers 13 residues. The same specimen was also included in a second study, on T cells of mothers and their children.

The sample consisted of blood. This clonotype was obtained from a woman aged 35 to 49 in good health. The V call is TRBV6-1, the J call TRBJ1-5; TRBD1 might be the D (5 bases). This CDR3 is CASRGGGFQPQHF. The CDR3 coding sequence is TGTGCCAGCAGGGGGGGAGGGTTCCAGCCCCAGCATTTT.